The next 20 T cell receptor beta chains were all read from a single sample in a study of shared clonotypes between healthy human individuals. Profiling relied on immunoSEQ multiplex PCR, and the TCRdb table lists in-frame clones only, not all of them. The top ten hold 0.35% to 0.5% of the sample, which has 2 million to 2.5 million clones, over 90% seen once. The sequencing sample was made of naive CD4+ T cells from PBMCs. Subset given: CD45RA+ positively selected. The source of these receptors is a man between 18 and 29 years old in good health. Some clones in this sample may be carry-over from other donors' samples.

The rearrangement uses TRBV5-5 and TRBJ1-5, with TRBD1 matching over 9 bases. CDR1 and CDR2 from the germline V gene are SGHKS and YYEKEE (reference sequence). With 4 bases clipped from V and 7 bases from J, the junction kept 9 bases outside the gene matches. The CDR3 length is 15 residues. The CDR3 bases are TGTGCCAGCAGCCCGGCGACAGGGGGAGGGCAGCCCCAGCATTTT. Translated: CASSPATGGGQPQHF.

In nucleotides, the CDR3 is TGCGCCAGCAGCTTGACAGGGGAAGGGGCCAACGTCCTGACTTTC. Translation gives CASSLTGEGANVLTF. V is TRBV5-1 and J is TRBJ2-6; TRBD1 matches at 7 bases. Germline trimming cut 1 base from V and 4 bases from J; bases unmatched to any gene: 2. Germline CDR1 reads SGHRS; CDR2 reads YFSETQ. The CDR3 runs 15 residues.

About this clone: In the same sample, other DNA sequences code for this CDR3. J is TRBJ2-7 and V is TRBV7-9; possibly TRBD2 for D (6 bases). V was shortened by 1 base and J by 0 bases, with 10 bases between the two germline ends. Germline V lookup: CDR1 SEHNR, CDR2 FQNEAQ (reference sequence). The CDR3 spans 15 residues. The DNA for the CDR3 is TGTGCCAGCAGCTTAGTAGGGAGGAGCTCCTACGAGCAGTACTTC. Translated: CASSLVGRSSYEQYF.

The V gene is TRBV7-8, the J gene TRBJ1-3; D is unresolved. The germline V gene has CDR1 SGHVS and CDR2 FQNEAQ. V was pared by 5 bases and J by 0 bases, with 17 bases between. The CDR3 consists of 17 residues. This CDR3 reads CASSSMLPGGSGNTIYF. CDR3 nucleotides: TGTGCCAGCAGCAGTATGCTCCCTGGAGGCTCTGGAAACACCATATATTTT.

V and J are TRBV7-6 and TRBJ2-7; D is tentatively TRBD1 or TRBD2 (5 bases each). V shed 1 base and J shed 2 bases, with 12 bases lying between them. CDR3 length equals 15 residues. Germline V gene data show CDR1 as SGHVS and CDR2 as FNYEAQ. The CDR3 nucleotides are TGTGCCAGCAGCTTAGGGGGGTCGCTGACCTACGAGCAGTACTTC. Its translation: CASSLGGSLTYEQYF. Full variable domain (missing parts from reference TRBV7-6 and TRBJ2-7): GAGVSQSPRYKVTKRGQDVALRCDPISGHVSLYWYRQALGQGPEFLTYFNYEAQQDKSGLPNDRFSAERPEGSISTLTIQRTEQRDSAMYRCASSLGGSLTYEQYFGPGTRLTVT.

This clone was observed a single time. The chain carries TRBV7-7 and TRBJ2-6; D might be TRBD1 or TRBD2, each matching 5 bases. V was shortened by 1 base and J by 0 bases, with 13 bases between the two germline ends. CDR1 is SSHAT, CDR2 FNYEAQ, per germline (reference sequence). This CDR3 spans 18 amino acids. This CDR3 reads CASSLGGSAGSGANVLTF. The CDR3 region has the DNA TGTGCCAGCAGCTTAGGGGGGAGCGCGGGCTCTGGGGCCAACGTCCTGACTTTC.

The chain uses TRBV15 and TRBJ2-7; tentatively, D is TRBD2 (5 bases). The CDR3 has 14 amino acids. V was cut by 4 bases and J by 4 bases, with 14 bases left in between. Germline loops: CDR1 LNHNV, CDR2 YYDKDF (reference sequence). CDR3 region: CATSIEGGPYEQYF. The DNA of the CDR3 is TGTGCCACCAGCATAGAGGGCGGACCATACGAGCAGTACTTC.

This chain's CDR3 is CSVERDNENEQFF. CDR3 sequence (DNA): TGCAGCGTTGAAAGGGACAACGAAAATGAGCAGTTCTTC. The J gene is TRBJ2-1, the V gene TRBV29-1, with D tentatively TRBD1 (6 bases). CDR3 size: 13 residues. Trimming took 2 bases from V and 7 from J, leaving 12 bases between them. CDR1 is SQVTM, CDR2 ANQGSEA, per germline.

J is TRBJ1-1 and V is TRBV5-5; no clear D. Germline CDR1 SGHKS, CDR2 YYEKEE (reference sequence). The CDR3 runs to 15 residues. Deletions cut 0 bases from V and 1 base from J, with 10 bases between. CDR3 sequence reads: CASSLVLQRNTEAFF. The CDR3 region has the DNA TGTGCCAGCAGCTTGGTATTGCAGAGGAACACTGAAGCTTTCTTT.

The chain combines TRBV4-1 with TRBJ2-3; TRBD1 matches 7 bases. Germline V gene sequence: CDR1 MGHRA, CDR2 YSYEKL. This CDR3 is built from 17 residues. The trim removed 3 bases at V and 4 bases at J, leaving 13 bases unmatched. The CDR3 spells CASSHDPGQLPSDTQYF. The CDR3 DNA reads as TGCGCCAGCAGCCATGACCCGGGACAGCTCCCTTCAGATACGCAGTATTTT.

The J gene is TRBJ1-1, the V gene TRBV11-2, with D unresolved. Germline CDR1 SGHAT, CDR2 FQNNGV. Trimming left V 4 bases short and J 5 bases short, with 5 bases between. This CDR3 spans 11 amino acids. The CDR3 nucleotides read TGTGCCAGCAGCTCGGAGACTGAAGCTTTCTTT. Protein: CASSSETEAFF.

In its sample, this clone was seen once. V and J are TRBV14 and TRBJ1-1, with a weak D call TRBD1 (5 bases). The CDR3 consists of 13 residues. Germline V gives CDR1 SGHDN, CDR2 FVKESK. Trimming took 3 bases from V and 9 from J, leaving 14 bases between them. CDR3 protein: CASSQGLQGQAFF. The CDR3 nucleotides are TGTGCCAGCAGCCAGGGGCTGCAGGGACAAGCTTTCTTT.

This sequence joins TRBV19 and TRBJ2-3, with 7 bases aligning to TRBD2. The V segment lost 3 bases and the J segment 10 bases; nucleotides outside the gene matches: 13. Germline lookup yields CDR1 LNHDA and CDR2 SQIVND (reference sequence). The CDR3 loop spans 15 amino acids. The CDR3 DNA follows: TGTGCCAGTAGTATGGGCGGGAGCGTCCCCCGGGCGCAGTATTTT. The encoded protein is CASSMGGSVPRAQYF.

This sequence joins TRBV30 and TRBJ2-1, with D maybe TRBD2 (6 bases). V shed 0 bases and J shed 5 bases, with 11 bases lying between them. The length of the CDR3 is 14 residues. Germline V gene sequence: CDR1 GTSNPN, CDR2 SVGIG (reference sequence). Here the CDR3 DNA reads TGTGCCTGGAGTGTAAGGGACTTCCACAATGAGCAGTTCTTC. Translation: CAWSVRDFHNEQFF.

The chain carries TRBV6-1 and TRBJ1-5, with D possibly being TRBD1 (6 bases). The germline V and J ends were trimmed by 5 bases and 8 bases, with 19 bases remaining between them. This CDR3 is 15 amino acids long. Germline V gene sequence: CDR1 MNHNS, CDR2 SASEGT. CDR3 coding DNA: TGTGCCAGCAGTCCCCATGCGGGGGGCGAGGAGCCCCAGCATTTT. Amino acids: CASSPHAGGEEPQHF.

Points on this clone: A read error may account for a junction end that differs from germline. This chain connects TRBV14 to TRBJ1-1; D not resolved. The V gene's germline CDR1 is SGHDN and CDR2 FVKESK. The CDR3 sequence is 12 residues long. The CDR3 DNA is TGTGCCAGCAGCCAAGACCAGCTCCCGACTCCCTTT. Its protein product is CASSQDQLPTPF.

This chain connects TRBV27 to TRBJ1-1, with D possibly being TRBD1 (5 bases). The V end was cut by 5 bases, the J end by 7 bases, with 17 bases between. The V gene's germline CDR1 is MNHEY and CDR2 SMNVEV (reference sequence). The CDR3 extends over 14 amino acids. CDR3 DNA sequence: TGTGCCAGCAGTCCCCTTGCGGGGCGGAGTGAAGCTTTCTTT. Translated: CASSPLAGRSEAFF.

This chain links TRBV10-1 with TRBJ2-7, with 8 bases matching TRBD2. CDR1 is WNHNN and CDR2 is SYGVQD in the germline V gene (reference sequence). This CDR3 is 18 amino acids long. V trimming: 8 bases; J trimming: 3 bases; junction bases outside the gene matches: 21. CDR3 in DNA: TGCGCCAGCCGAAAGAGGACCGGGAGGAGCGGGAGAATCTACGAGCAGTACTTC. Protein: CASRKRTGRSGRIYEQYF.

J is TRBJ1-2 and V is TRBV27; 7 nucleotides align to TRBD1. The CDR3 is 15 residues long. CDR1 MNHEY and CDR2 SMNVEV come from the germline V gene (reference sequence). Unmatched junction bases numbered 8, after V lost 5 bases and J lost 2 bases. As DNA, the CDR3 is TGTGCCAGCAGTACGACAGGGTTCGGAAACTATGGCTACACCTTC. It specifies CASSTTGFGNYGYTF.

This sequence joins TRBV2 and TRBJ2-5, with D perhaps given as TRBD1 or TRBD2 (5 bases each). This CDR3 is 13 amino acids long. Germline V CDR1 and CDR2: SNHLY, FYNNEI. Deletions cut 7 bases from V and 7 bases from J, with 16 bases between. The CDR3 DNA reads as TGTGCCAGCATCCGGGACCCTGGGCCGACCCAGTACTTC. Residues: CASIRDPGPTQYF.